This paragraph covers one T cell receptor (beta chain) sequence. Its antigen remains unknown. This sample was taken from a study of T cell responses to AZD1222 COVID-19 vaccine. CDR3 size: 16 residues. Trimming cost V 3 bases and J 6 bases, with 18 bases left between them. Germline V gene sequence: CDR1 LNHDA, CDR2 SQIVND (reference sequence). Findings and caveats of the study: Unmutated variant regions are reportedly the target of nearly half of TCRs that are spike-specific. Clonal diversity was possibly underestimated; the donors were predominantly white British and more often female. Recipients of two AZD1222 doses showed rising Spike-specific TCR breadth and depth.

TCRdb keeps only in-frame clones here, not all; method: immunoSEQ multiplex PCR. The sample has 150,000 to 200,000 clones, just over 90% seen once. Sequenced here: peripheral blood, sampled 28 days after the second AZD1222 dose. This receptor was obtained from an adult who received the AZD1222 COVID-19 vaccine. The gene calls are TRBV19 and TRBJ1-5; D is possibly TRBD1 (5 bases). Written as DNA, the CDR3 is TGTGCCAGTAGTATGAACACACCAGGGATTCCTCAGCCCCAGCATTTT. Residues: CASSMNTPGIPQPQHF.